A selection of T cell receptor beta chains follows, all from one sample in a study of shared T cell receptors in the human thymus. The repertoire was sequenced with immunoSEQ multiplex PCR; TCRdb's copy has only in-frame clones and lacks some. The sample lists some 760,000 clones, 80% to 90% occurring once. This same sample was also taken into another study, of human thymus T cells.

Sequencing was performed on thymocytes. These receptor sequences come from a girl under two years old with a congenital heart defect. CDR3s include the opening cysteine and the closing phenylalanine or tryptophan. A D gene is named only where the DNA matches it firmly. Only part of the rows carry a size: once, few, many, or a class if the clone is expanded.

d_gene: -; j_gene: TRBJ1-6; v_gene: TRBV4-2; abundance: -; CDR3nt: TGTGCCAGCAGATTCGTGGGGAGGGAATCCAGGTCCCCCCTCCACTTT; CDR3aa: CASRFVGRESRSPLHF
d_gene: TRBD1; j_gene: TRBJ1-2; v_gene: TRBV2; abundance: -; CDR3nt: TGTGCCAGAAACAGGGGATCTGGCTACACCTTC; CDR3aa: CARNRGSGYTF
d_gene: -; j_gene: TRBJ2-1; v_gene: TRBV19; abundance: -; CDR3nt: TGTGCCAGTAGTATAGGTTCGGGAGAAGCCTACAATGAGCAGTTCTTC; CDR3aa: CASSIGSGEAYNEQFF
d_gene: TRBD1; j_gene: TRBJ1-4; v_gene: TRBV15; abundance: once; CDR3nt: TGTGCCACCAGCAGAGATCCAGGGGGCTCAACTAATGAAAAACTGTTTTTT; CDR3aa: CATSRDPGGSTNEKLFF
d_gene: -; j_gene: TRBJ2-1; v_gene: TRBV27; abundance: -; CDR3nt: TGTGCCAGCAGTTCGGGACTGAACTACAATGAGCAGTTCTTC; CDR3aa: CASSSGLNYNEQFF
d_gene: -; j_gene: TRBJ1-2; v_gene: TRBV13; abundance: -; CDR3nt: TGTGCCAGCAGCTGGCAGAGAGGGAACCGGGAGGAGGTGAATGGCTACACCTTC; CDR3aa: CASSWQRGNREEVNGYTF
d_gene: TRBD1; j_gene: TRBJ1-1; v_gene: TRBV27; abundance: -; CDR3nt: TGTGCCAGCAGGTTCGACAGGGGGTACACTGAAGCTTTCTTT; CDR3aa: CASRFDRGYTEAFF
d_gene: -; j_gene: TRBJ2-1; v_gene: TRBV19; abundance: -; CDR3nt: TGTGCCAGTAGCCGAGGACTGGCCTACAATGAGCAGTTCTTC; CDR3aa: CASSRGLAYNEQFF
d_gene: TRBD1; j_gene: TRBJ1-2; v_gene: TRBV5-1; abundance: -; CDR3nt: TGCGCCAGCAGTCCAGGGGGTGGCACCGTCCCATTCTATGGCTACACCTTC; CDR3aa: CASSPGGGTVPFYGYTF
d_gene: TRBD1; j_gene: TRBJ2-6; v_gene: TRBV4-3; abundance: -; CDR3nt: TGCGCCAGCAGCCAAGAGTCCACCCTACCGGGACAGCTCCCCTCTGGGGCCAACGTCCTGACTTTC; CDR3aa: CASSQESTLPGQLPSGANVLTF
d_gene: -; j_gene: TRBJ1-5; v_gene: TRBV18; abundance: -; CDR3nt: TGTGCCAGCTCACCAGCGGGTCTAAATCAGCCCCAGCATTTT; CDR3aa: CASSPAGLNQPQHF
d_gene: -; j_gene: TRBJ1-6; v_gene: TRBV19; abundance: -; CDR3nt: TGTGCCAGTAGTATAGTCGTGGACAGAGATTCACCCCTCCACTTT; CDR3aa: CASSIVVDRDSPLHF
d_gene: -; j_gene: TRBJ1-2; v_gene: TRBV7-9; abundance: -; CDR3nt: TGTGCCAGCAGCTCTACAGGAGACTATGGCTACACCTTC; CDR3aa: CASSSTGDYGYTF
d_gene: -; j_gene: TRBJ1-1; v_gene: TRBV10-3; abundance: -; CDR3nt: TGTGCCATCAGTGAGAAGCCAGGGATCATGAACACTGAAGCTTTCTTT; CDR3aa: CAISEKPGIMNTEAFF
d_gene: -; j_gene: TRBJ1-1; v_gene: TRBV7-2; abundance: -; CDR3nt: TGTGCCAGCAGCTTTCACAGGGAAAACATGAACACTGAAGCTTTCTTT; CDR3aa: CASSFHRENMNTEAFF
d_gene: TRBD1; j_gene: TRBJ2-1; v_gene: TRBV27; abundance: -; CDR3nt: TGTGCCAGCGGCCCGTGGGACAGATCATTTCACCCGCGCAATGAGCAGTTCTTC; CDR3aa: CASGPWDRSFHPRNEQFF
d_gene: -; j_gene: TRBJ1-5; v_gene: TRBV29-1; abundance: -; CDR3nt: TGCAGCGTTGGTTGGGGCCTAGGTCAGCCCCAGCATTTT; CDR3aa: CSVGWGLGQPQHF
d_gene: -; j_gene: TRBJ1-2; v_gene: TRBV6-1; abundance: -; CDR3nt: TGTGCCAGCGCGGGGTTCATCACGCGTGGCTACACCTTC; CDR3aa: CASAGFITRGYTF
d_gene: -; j_gene: TRBJ1-2; v_gene: TRBV9; abundance: once; CDR3nt: TGTGCCAGCAGCGTCCCCCCGACCGAGGACACCTTC; CDR3aa: CASSVPPTEDTF
d_gene: -; j_gene: TRBJ1-2; v_gene: TRBV6-5; abundance: -; CDR3nt: TGTGCCAGCAGTTACCTACCTCGACAGAACTATGGCTACACCTTC; CDR3aa: CASSYLPRQNYGYTF
d_gene: TRBD2; j_gene: TRBJ2-1; v_gene: TRBV11-2; abundance: -; CDR3nt: TGTGCCAGCAGCTACCCCTATGGGGGGGGCAATGAGCAGTTCTTC; CDR3aa: CASSYPYGGGNEQFF
d_gene: TRBD1; j_gene: TRBJ2-7; v_gene: TRBV5-4; abundance: once; CDR3nt: TGTGCCAGCTACACGACAGGGCCTAACCTCACACCCTACGAGCAGTACTTC; CDR3aa: CASYTTGPNLTPYEQYF
d_gene: TRBD1; j_gene: TRBJ2-1; v_gene: TRBV6-5; abundance: -; CDR3nt: TGTGCCAGCAGACGGGACAGGGGCAATGAGCAGTTCTTC; CDR3aa: CASRRDRGNEQFF
d_gene: -; j_gene: TRBJ2-5; v_gene: TRBV7-9; abundance: -; CDR3nt: TGTGCCAGCAGCTTATACAGGGACGGGGAGACCCAGTACTTC; CDR3aa: CASSLYRDGETQYF
d_gene: -; j_gene: TRBJ2-3; v_gene: TRBV28; abundance: -; CDR3nt: TGTGCCAGCAGCCAGGAGGTTCGCGCCGCAGATACGCAGTATTTT; CDR3aa: CASSQEVRAADTQYF
d_gene: TRBD1; j_gene: TRBJ1-2; v_gene: TRBV27; abundance: -; CDR3nt: TGTGCCAGCAGTCGGACAGGGGGCCTTAACTATGGCTACACCTTC; CDR3aa: CASSRTGGLNYGYTF
d_gene: -; j_gene: TRBJ2-7; v_gene: TRBV4-3; abundance: -; CDR3nt: TGCGCCAGCAGCCAAGATCAGGGCAACCGCTACGAGCAGTACTTC; CDR3aa: CASSQDQGNRYEQYF
d_gene: TRBD2; j_gene: TRBJ2-4; v_gene: TRBV5-5; abundance: -; CDR3nt: TGTGCCAGCAGCCTCCGAGCGGGGGCGGAACATCTAGCCAAAAACATTCAGTACTTC; CDR3aa: CASSLRAGAEHLAKNIQYF
d_gene: TRBD2; j_gene: TRBJ2-5; v_gene: TRBV2; abundance: -; CDR3nt: TGTGCCAGCAGTGTACTAGCGGCGGAGACCCAGTACTTC; CDR3aa: CASSVLAAETQYF
d_gene: -; j_gene: TRBJ2-1; v_gene: TRBV27; abundance: -; CDR3nt: TGTGCCAGCAGTTTACAGGCGGGCTTCGATGAGCAGTTCTTC; CDR3aa: CASSLQAGFDEQFF
d_gene: TRBD2; j_gene: TRBJ2-3; v_gene: TRBV14; abundance: -; CDR3nt: TGTGCCAGCACTAGCGGGGGGGACACAGATACGCAGTATTTT; CDR3aa: CASTSGGDTDTQYF
d_gene: -; j_gene: TRBJ2-1; v_gene: TRBV2; abundance: -; CDR3nt: TGTGCCAGCAAGTTCACGGGGGATAAAGGTGAGCAGTTCTTC; CDR3aa: CASKFTGDKGEQFF
d_gene: -; j_gene: TRBJ1-1; v_gene: TRBV5-1; abundance: once; CDR3nt: TGCGCCAGCAGCTTGGAGGGGTATTCAGGCGGCGGAGGGACTTTCTTT; CDR3aa: CASSLEGYSGGGGTFF
d_gene: -; j_gene: TRBJ1-6; v_gene: TRBV5-1; abundance: -; CDR3nt: TGCGCCAGCAGCTTGTTTTACAGTCGTTTCAGCTCCTATAATTCACCCCTCCACTTT; CDR3aa: CASSLFYSRFSSYNSPLHF
d_gene: -; j_gene: TRBJ1-1; v_gene: TRBV7-2; abundance: -; CDR3nt: TGTGCCAGCAGCTTAGAAATCGGGTTGAACACTGAAGCTTTCTTT; CDR3aa: CASSLEIGLNTEAFF
d_gene: -; j_gene: TRBJ2-4; v_gene: TRBV27; abundance: -; CDR3nt: TGTGCCAGCAGTGGGCCCAGGGCAGGGGACAAAAACATTCAGTACTTC; CDR3aa: CASSGPRAGDKNIQYF
d_gene: -; j_gene: TRBJ1-6; v_gene: TRBV7-3; abundance: -; CDR3nt: TGTGCCAGCAGCTTAGGTGTCCCGGGATTACAAAATTCACCCCTCCACTTT; CDR3aa: CASSLGVPGLQNSPLHF
d_gene: -; j_gene: TRBJ1-1; v_gene: TRBV6-5; abundance: few; CDR3nt: TGTGCCAGCAGTTGGGTGAGGGCGGGTTACACTGAAGCTTTCTTT; CDR3aa: CASSWVRAGYTEAFF
d_gene: -; j_gene: TRBJ2-4; v_gene: TRBV9; abundance: -; CDR3nt: TGTGCCAGCAGTGAGGAGGTAGGCCAAGGGAACATTCAGTACTTC; CDR3aa: CASSEEVGQGNIQYF
d_gene: -; j_gene: TRBJ1-4; v_gene: TRBV11-2; abundance: once; CDR3nt: TGTGCCAGCAGCTTTGTTCCCAGCGGGACTAATGAAAAACTGTTTTTT; CDR3aa: CASSFVPSGTNEKLFF
d_gene: -; j_gene: TRBJ1-5; v_gene: TRBV18; abundance: -; CDR3nt: TGTGCCAGCTCACGCGGGGGGAAGATCAATCAGCCCCAGCATTTT; CDR3aa: CASSRGGKINQPQHF
d_gene: TRBD2; j_gene: TRBJ2-7; v_gene: TRBV13; abundance: -; CDR3nt: TGTGCCAGCAGCAGGGGACTAGCGGGGTCACGCGAGCAGTACTTC; CDR3aa: CASSRGLAGSREQYF
d_gene: -; j_gene: TRBJ1-5; v_gene: TRBV19; abundance: -; CDR3nt: TGTGCCAGTAGTGCCCGGGACTCACTGGCGTGGGGAGAGGGGATAAGGGGCAATCAGCCCCAGCATTTT; CDR3aa: CASSARDSLAWGEGIRGNQPQHF
d_gene: -; j_gene: TRBJ2-7; v_gene: TRBV27; abundance: -; CDR3nt: TGTGCCAGCAGCGCAGGGATCCCCTACGAGCAGTACTTC; CDR3aa: CASSAGIPYEQYF
d_gene: TRBD1; j_gene: TRBJ2-7; v_gene: TRBV19; abundance: -; CDR3nt: TGTGCCAGTAGCCCGACAGGGGCCGGGGAGCAGTACTTC; CDR3aa: CASSPTGAGEQYF
d_gene: TRBD1; j_gene: TRBJ1-2; v_gene: TRBV2; abundance: -; CDR3nt: TGTGCCAGCAGTGAAGTTCACAGGGGGCGCGTGTTGTTCTATGGCTACACCTTC; CDR3aa: CASSEVHRGRVLFYGYTF
d_gene: -; j_gene: TRBJ1-3; v_gene: TRBV19; abundance: -; CDR3nt: TGTGCCAGTAGTTCTTCCGGGACACGGGTCGGCACCATATATTTT; CDR3aa: CASSSSGTRVGTIYF
d_gene: -; j_gene: TRBJ1-1; v_gene: TRBV5-6; abundance: -; CDR3nt: TGTGCCAGCAGCTTGTATATGAACACTGAAGCTTTCTTT; CDR3aa: CASSLYMNTEAFF
d_gene: TRBD1; j_gene: TRBJ1-2; v_gene: TRBV5-1; abundance: -; CDR3nt: TGCGCCAGCAGCTTGGACAGGGGAACTCGCCATAATGGCTACACCTTC; CDR3aa: CASSLDRGTRHNGYTF
d_gene: -; j_gene: TRBJ2-7; v_gene: TRBV27; abundance: once; CDR3nt: TGTGCCAGCAGTCAAAAGAATTTACCCCCCGCAAAGACAGGTCCTAACCACGAGCAGTACTTC; CDR3aa: CASSQKNLPPAKTGPNHEQYF
d_gene: TRBD2; j_gene: TRBJ2-5; v_gene: TRBV4-1; abundance: -; CDR3nt: TGCGCCAGCAGCCAAGACTCCTCGGGAGGAGTAGGGTGGCAAGAGACCCAGTACTTC; CDR3aa: CASSQDSSGGVGWQETQYF